The rows below give T cell receptor beta chains drawn from one sample of a study of response to subunit inactivated influenza vaccine. TCRdb re-called the RT-PCR reads through MiXCR, storing one row per CDR3 protein. The sample has roughly 170,000 distinct CDR3 sequences, approximately 8.7% seen once; the top ten hold roughly a tenth. Source: non-naive T cells sorted from PBMCs, taken on the day of vaccination. These receptors all come from a man aged 45-60 years who received an inactivated influenza vaccine. Both conserved end residues are part of each CDR3.

TRBV4-2	TRBJ2-2	CASSQGTGVGTGELFF
TRBV2	TRBJ2-2	CASSEGGATGELFF
TRBV4-1	TRBJ2-7	CASSQILTGRNEQYF
TRBV25-1	TRBJ2-5	CASSDPGLAGRSQYF
TRBV2	TRBJ2-5	CASSEISGREETQYF
TRBV7-9	TRBJ2-3	CASSLRGSPDTQYF
TRBV10-3	TRBJ2-7	CAISKAGTASYEQYF
TRBV20-1	TRBJ1-1	CSARGLKNTEAFF
TRBV18	TRBJ2-1	CASSSIPDGYNEQFF
TRBV6-2/TRBV6-3	TRBJ2-5	CASSSLAGGRETQYF
TRBV27	TRBJ2-7	CASSPTDPKSSYEQYF
TRBV5-1	TRBJ2-3	CASSLGGGLSTDTQYF
TRBV12-3/TRBV12-4	TRBJ2-3	CASSLVGGADTQYF
TRBV20-1	TRBJ2-5	CSAPRGETQYF
TRBV4-3	TRBJ2-1	CASSQGQGINEQFF
TRBV5-6	TRBJ2-5	CASSLGHLLVGAGETQYF
TRBV12-3/TRBV12-4	TRBJ2-3	CASSLGGGLTDTQYF
TRBV28	TRBJ1-3	CASSTRWGSGNTIYF
TRBV24-1	TRBJ2-3	CATSDQMRPADTQYF
TRBV6-1	TRBJ1-1	CASRGRLGVNTEAFF
TRBV9	TRBJ1-4	CASSSGGANEKLFF
TRBV6-2/TRBV6-3	TRBJ2-3	CASSYSGVDTQYF
TRBV3-1	TRBJ2-2	CASSPWGEYTGELFF
TRBV7-8	TRBJ1-5	CASSLGGRGSNQPQHF
TRBV12-3/TRBV12-4	TRBJ1-6	CASRVGKLGNSPLHF
TRBV7-9	TRBJ1-6	CASSSGQSNSPLHF
TRBV10-2	TRBJ2-3	CASSGGGADTQYF
TRBV29-1	TRBJ2-1	CSARATGQGDNEQFF